This T cell receptor (beta chain) was identified in a study of T-cell reconstitution after alpha-beta-depleted transplantation in children. Germline V gene sequence: CDR1 SGDLS, CDR2 YYNGEE. Trimming removed 1 base from V and 3 bases from J, with 14 bases in between. CDR3 length: 16 amino acids. During its preparation, the TCRbeta library received unique molecular identifiers. TCRdb redid the calling of the PCR reads with MiXCR, one entry per CDR3 protein. Among a few hundred thousand distinct CDR3 sequences listed, approximately 20% were seen once. The source is a male patient younger than 18 who had a stem cell transplant for acute lymphoblastic leukemia, so the T cells may come from the graft donor. The sequenced sample was PBMCs, mostly from graft donor cells, obtained 180 days after TCRalphabeta/CD19-depleted stem cell transplant. V and J are TRBV9 and TRBJ2-1; weak D call: TRBD2 (5 bases). CDR3 residues: CASSVFGGFDYNEQFF. For the CDR3, the DNA is TGTGCCAGCAGCGTATTTGGAGGATTCGACTACAATGAGCAGTTCTTC.